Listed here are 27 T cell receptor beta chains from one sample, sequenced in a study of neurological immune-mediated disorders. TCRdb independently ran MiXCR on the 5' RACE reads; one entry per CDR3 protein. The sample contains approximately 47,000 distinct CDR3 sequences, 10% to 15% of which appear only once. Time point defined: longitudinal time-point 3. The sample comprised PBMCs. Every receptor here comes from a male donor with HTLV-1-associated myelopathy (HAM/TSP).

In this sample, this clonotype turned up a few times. CDR3 coding DNA: TGTGCCAGCAGTCTTGGACAGGGTGGAGATACGCAGTATTTT. As protein: CASSLGQGGDTQYF. The gene calls are TRBV27 and TRBJ2-3; 8 positions match TRBD1. The CDR3 contains 14 residues. Trimming took 5 bases from V and 5 from J; bases not matched to a gene: 6. CDR1 and CDR2 from the germline V gene are MNHEY and SMNVEV (reference sequence).

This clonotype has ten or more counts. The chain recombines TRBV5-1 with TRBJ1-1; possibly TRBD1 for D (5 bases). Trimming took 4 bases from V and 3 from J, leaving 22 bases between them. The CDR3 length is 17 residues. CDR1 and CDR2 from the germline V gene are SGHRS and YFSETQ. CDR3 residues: CASSPRGSGNLDTEAFF. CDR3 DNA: TGCGCCAGCAGCCCCCGCGGATCAGGGAACTTGGACACTGAAGCTTTCTTT.

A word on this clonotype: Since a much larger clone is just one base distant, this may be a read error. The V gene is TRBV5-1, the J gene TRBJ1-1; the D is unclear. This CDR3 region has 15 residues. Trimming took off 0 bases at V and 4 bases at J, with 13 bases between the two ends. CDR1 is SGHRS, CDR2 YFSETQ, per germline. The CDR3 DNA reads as TGCGCCAGCAGCTTGGATGGTTCCATGATCACTGAAGCTTTCTTT. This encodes CASSLDGSMITEAFF. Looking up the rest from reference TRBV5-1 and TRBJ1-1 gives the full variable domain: KAGVTQTPRYLIKTRGQQVTLSCSPISGHRSVSWYQQTPGQGLQFLFEYFSETQRNKGNFPGRFSGRQFSNSRSEMNVSTLELGDSALYLCASSLDGSMITEAFFGQGTRLTVV.

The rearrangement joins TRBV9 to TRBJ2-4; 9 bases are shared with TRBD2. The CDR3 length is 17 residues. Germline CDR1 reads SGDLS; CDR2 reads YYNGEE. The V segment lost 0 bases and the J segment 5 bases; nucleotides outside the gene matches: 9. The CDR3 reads CASSVGLAGELENIQYF. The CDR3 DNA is TGTGCCAGCAGCGTAGGGTTAGCGGGGGAGTTGGAAAACATTCAGTACTTC.

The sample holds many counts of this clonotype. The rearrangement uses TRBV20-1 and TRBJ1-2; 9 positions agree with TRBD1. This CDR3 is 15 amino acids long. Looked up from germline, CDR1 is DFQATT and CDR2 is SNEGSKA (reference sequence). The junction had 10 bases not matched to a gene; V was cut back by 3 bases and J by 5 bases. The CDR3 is CSARDRTGAEYGYTF. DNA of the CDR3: TGCAGTGCTAGGGATAGGACAGGGGCGGAGTATGGCTACACCTTC.

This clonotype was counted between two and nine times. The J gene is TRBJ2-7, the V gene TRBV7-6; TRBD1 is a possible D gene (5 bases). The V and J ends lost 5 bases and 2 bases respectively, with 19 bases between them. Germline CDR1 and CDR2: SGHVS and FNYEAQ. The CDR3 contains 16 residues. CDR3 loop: CASSPGSLGPAYEQYF. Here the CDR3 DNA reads TGTGCCAGCAGCCCCGGCAGTTTGGGGCCTGCCTACGAGCAGTACTTC.

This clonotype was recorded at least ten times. The CDR3 loop reads CSVQRGGMNTEAFF. Here the CDR3 DNA reads TGCAGCGTCCAACGGGGGGGAATGAACACTGAAGCTTTCTTT. The chain employs TRBV29-1 and TRBJ1-1; a weak D match, TRBD1 (5 bases). This CDR3 region has 14 residues. Deletions cut 6 bases from V and 0 bases from J, with 14 bases between. CDR1 is SQVTM, CDR2 ANQGSEA, per germline. Variable domain in full (rest from reference TRBV29-1 and TRBJ1-1): SAVISQKPSRDICQRGTSLTIQCQVDSQVTMMFWYRQQPGQSLTLIATANQGSEATYESGFVIDKFPISRPNLTFSTLTVSNMSPEDSSIYLCSVQRGGMNTEAFFGQGTRLTVV.

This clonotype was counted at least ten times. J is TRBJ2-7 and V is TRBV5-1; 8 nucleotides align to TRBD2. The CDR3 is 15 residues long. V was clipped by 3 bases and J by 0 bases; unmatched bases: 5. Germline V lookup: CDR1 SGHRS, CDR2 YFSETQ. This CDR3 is CASSSGGGVSYEQYF. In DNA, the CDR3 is TGCGCCAGCAGCTCCGGGGGGGGGGTCTCCTACGAGCAGTACTTC.

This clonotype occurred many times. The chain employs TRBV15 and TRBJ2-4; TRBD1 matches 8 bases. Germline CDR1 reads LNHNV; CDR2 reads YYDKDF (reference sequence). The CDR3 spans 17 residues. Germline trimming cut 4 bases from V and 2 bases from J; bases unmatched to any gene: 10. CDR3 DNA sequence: TGTGCCACCAGCAAAGATCCTCAGGGGGCACCCAAAAACATTCAGTACTTC. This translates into CATSKDPQGAPKNIQYF.

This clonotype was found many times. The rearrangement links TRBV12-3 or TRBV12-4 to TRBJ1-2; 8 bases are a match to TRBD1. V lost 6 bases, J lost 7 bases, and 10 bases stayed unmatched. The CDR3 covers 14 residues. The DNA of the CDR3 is TGTGCCAGCAGGACGCTCAGGGGGCCCGGTGGCTACACCTTC. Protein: CASRTLRGPGGYTF.

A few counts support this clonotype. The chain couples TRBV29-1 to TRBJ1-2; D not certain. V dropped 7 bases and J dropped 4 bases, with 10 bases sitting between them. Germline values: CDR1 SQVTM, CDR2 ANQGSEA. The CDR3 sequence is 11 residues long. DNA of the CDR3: TGCAGCGCCGGGGAAAGCTATGGCTACACCTTC. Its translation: CSAGESYGYTF.

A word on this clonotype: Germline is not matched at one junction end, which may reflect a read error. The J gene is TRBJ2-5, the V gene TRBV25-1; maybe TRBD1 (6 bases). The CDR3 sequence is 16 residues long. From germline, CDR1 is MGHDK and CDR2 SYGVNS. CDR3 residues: CDSSNPLIRGTETQYF. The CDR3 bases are TGTGACAGCAGTAACCCGTTAATCAGGGGCACAGAGACCCAGTACTTC.

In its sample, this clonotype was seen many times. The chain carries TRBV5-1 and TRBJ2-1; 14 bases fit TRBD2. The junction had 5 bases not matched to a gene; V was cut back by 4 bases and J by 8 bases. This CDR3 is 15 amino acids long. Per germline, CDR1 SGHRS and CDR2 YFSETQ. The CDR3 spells CASSAGTSGGYEQFF. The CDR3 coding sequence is TGCGCCAGCAGCGCGGGGACTAGCGGGGGTTATGAGCAGTTCTTC.

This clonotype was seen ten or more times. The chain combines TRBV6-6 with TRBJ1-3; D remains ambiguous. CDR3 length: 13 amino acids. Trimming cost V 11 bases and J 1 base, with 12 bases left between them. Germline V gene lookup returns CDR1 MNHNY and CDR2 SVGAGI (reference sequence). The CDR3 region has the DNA TGTGCCTCACGAGGGCAATCTGGAAACACCATATATTTT. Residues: CASRGQSGNTIYF.

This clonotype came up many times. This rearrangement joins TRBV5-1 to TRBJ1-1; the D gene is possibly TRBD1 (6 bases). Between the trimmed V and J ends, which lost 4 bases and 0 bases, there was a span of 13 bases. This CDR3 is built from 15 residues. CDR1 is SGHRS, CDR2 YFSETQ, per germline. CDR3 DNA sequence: TGCGCCAGCAGCCTGGGGGCAGGATTGAACACTGAAGCTTTCTTT. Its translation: CASSLGAGLNTEAFF.

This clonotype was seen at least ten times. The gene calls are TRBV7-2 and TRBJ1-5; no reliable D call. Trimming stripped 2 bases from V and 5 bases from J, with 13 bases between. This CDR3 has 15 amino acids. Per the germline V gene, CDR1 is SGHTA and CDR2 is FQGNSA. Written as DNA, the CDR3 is TGTGCCAGCAGCTTAAGGTCCGGGATCCATCAGCCCCAGCATTTT. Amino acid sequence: CASSLRSGIHQPQHF.

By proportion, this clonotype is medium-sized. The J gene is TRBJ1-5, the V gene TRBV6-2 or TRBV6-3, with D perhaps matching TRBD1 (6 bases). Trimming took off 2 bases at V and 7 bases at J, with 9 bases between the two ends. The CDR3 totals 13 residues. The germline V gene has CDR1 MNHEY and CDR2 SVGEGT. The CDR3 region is CASSYAGGQPQHF. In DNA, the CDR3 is TGTGCCAGCAGTTACGCGGGGGGCCAGCCCCAGCATTTT.

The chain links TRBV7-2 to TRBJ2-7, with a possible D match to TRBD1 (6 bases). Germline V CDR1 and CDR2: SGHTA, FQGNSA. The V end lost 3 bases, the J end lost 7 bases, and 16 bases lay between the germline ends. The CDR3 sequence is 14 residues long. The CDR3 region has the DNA TGTGCCAGCAGCTTCCAGTTGGGGGCACAAGAGCAGTACTTC. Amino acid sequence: CASSFQLGAQEQYF. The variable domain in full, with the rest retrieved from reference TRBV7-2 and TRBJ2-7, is GAGVSQSPSNKVTEKGKDVELRCDPISGHTALYWYRQSLGQGLEFLIYFQGNSAPDKSGLPSDRFSAERTGGSVSTLTIQRTQQEDSAVYLCASSFQLGAQEQYFGPGTRLTVT.

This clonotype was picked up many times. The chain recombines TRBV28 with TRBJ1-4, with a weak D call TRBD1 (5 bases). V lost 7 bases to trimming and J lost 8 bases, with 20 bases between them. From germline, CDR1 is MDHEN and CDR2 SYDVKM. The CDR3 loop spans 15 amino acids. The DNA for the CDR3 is TGTGCCAGCACCTCTTCGCTCGGGGGTAGGGAAAAACTGTTTTTT. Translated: CASTSSLGGREKLFF.

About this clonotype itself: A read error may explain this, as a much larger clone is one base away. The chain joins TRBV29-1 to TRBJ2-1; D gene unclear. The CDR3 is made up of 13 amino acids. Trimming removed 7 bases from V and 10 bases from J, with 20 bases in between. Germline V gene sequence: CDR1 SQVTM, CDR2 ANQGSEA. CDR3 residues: CSAVGPGQLEQFF. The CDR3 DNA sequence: TGCAGCGCTGTAGGCCCGGGTCAGCTGGAGCAGTTCTTC.

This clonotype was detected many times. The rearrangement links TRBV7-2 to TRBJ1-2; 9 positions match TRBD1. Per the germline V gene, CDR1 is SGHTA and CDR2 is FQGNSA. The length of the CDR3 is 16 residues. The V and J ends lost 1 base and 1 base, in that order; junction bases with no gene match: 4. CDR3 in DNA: TGTGCCAGCAGCTTAGACAGGGGGCTCGGTAACTATGGCTACACCTTC. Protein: CASSLDRGLGNYGYTF. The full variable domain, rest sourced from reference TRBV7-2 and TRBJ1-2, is GAGVSQSPSNKVTEKGKDVELRCDPISGHTALYWYRQSLGQGLEFLIYFQGNSAPDKSGLPSDRFSAERTGGSVSTLTIQRTQQEDSAVYLCASSLDRGLGNYGYTFGSGTRLTVV.

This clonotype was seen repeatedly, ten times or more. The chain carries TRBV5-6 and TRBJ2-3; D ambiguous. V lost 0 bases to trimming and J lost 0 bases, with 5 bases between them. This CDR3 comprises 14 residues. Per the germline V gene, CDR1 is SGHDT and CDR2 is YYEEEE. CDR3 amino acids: CASSLGPSTDTQYF. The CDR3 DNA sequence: TGTGCCAGCAGCTTGGGACCTAGCACAGATACGCAGTATTTT. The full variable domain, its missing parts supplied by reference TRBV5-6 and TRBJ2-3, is DAGVTQSPTHLIKTRGQQVTLRCSPKSGHDTVSWYQQALGQGPQFIFQYYEEEERQRGNFPDRFSGHQFPNYSSELNVNALLLGDSALYLCASSLGPSTDTQYFGPGTRLTVL.

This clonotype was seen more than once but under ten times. CDR3 loop: CASSEAPGASYGYTF. DNA for the CDR3: TGTGCCAGCAGTGAAGCGCCAGGGGCTTCCTATGGCTACACCTTC. V usage is TRBV6-1 and J usage is TRBJ1-2, with D maybe TRBD1 (6 bases). The CDR3 is 15 residues long. V was pared by 0 bases and J by 4 bases, with 12 bases between. CDR1 MNHNS and CDR2 SASEGT come from the germline V gene.

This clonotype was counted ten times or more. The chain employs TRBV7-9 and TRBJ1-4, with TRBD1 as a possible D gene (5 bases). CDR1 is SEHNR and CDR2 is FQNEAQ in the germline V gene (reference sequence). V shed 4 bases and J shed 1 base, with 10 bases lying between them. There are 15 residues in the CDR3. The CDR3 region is CASSYSTETNEKLFF. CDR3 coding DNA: TGTGCCAGCAGCTACTCGACAGAAACTAATGAAAAACTGTTTTTT.

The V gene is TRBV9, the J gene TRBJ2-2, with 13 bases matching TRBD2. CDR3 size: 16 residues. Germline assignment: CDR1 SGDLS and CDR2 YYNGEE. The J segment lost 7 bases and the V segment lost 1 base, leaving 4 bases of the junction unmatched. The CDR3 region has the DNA TGTGCCAGCAGCGTAACTAGCGGGAGGGCCGTCGGGGAGCTGTTTTTT. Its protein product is CASSVTSGRAVGELFF.

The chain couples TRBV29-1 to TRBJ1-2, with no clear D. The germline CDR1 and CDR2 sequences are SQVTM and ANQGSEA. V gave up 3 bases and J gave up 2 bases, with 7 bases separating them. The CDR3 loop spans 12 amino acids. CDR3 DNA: TGCAGCGTTGACTTCGGAAACTATGGCTACACCTTC. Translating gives CSVDFGNYGYTF.

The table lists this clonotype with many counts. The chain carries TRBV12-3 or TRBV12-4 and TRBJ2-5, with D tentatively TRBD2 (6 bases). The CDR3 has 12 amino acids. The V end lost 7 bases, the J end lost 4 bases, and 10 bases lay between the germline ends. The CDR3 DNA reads TGTGCCAGCACCTACGGGGGAGAGACCCAGTACTTC. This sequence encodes CASTYGGETQYF.